One T cell receptor (beta chain) is described in this entry. Its cognate antigen is unknown. The data are from a study of regulatory and conventional T cells in RAG deficiency. Study-wide points: Omenn patients showed >90% Treg-Tconv overlap and shorter CDR3 lengths. In Omenn syndrome, sorted "Tregs" may be peripherally activated cells.

Blood CD4+ CD25-low CD127-high conventional T cells supplied the genomic DNA template. V shed 6 bases, J shed 9 bases, and the junction held 9 bases outside the gene matches. Germline loops: CDR1 MNHEY, CDR2 SVGAGI. CDR3 length: 14 residues. Here immunoSEQ multiplex PCR was the method, and the copy in TCRdb shows in-frame clones only, minus some. The sample holds 45,000 to 50,000 clones, about 87% seen once. These sequences were also reported in another study, on regulatory T cells. That source notes: The PCR used 52 TRBV and 13 TRBJ primers. Skewed V and J usage and few unique V-J pairs marked patient repertoires, most in Tregs.

The sample taken for sequencing was CD4+ effector T cells sorted from blood. The receptor's source is a human donor in good health. The chain uses TRBV6-5 and TRBJ1-4, with 8 bases fitting TRBD1. This CDR3 reads CASSPGTGTKKLFF. For the CDR3, the DNA is TGTGCCAGCAGCCCTGGGACAGGAACAAAAAAACTGTTTTTT.